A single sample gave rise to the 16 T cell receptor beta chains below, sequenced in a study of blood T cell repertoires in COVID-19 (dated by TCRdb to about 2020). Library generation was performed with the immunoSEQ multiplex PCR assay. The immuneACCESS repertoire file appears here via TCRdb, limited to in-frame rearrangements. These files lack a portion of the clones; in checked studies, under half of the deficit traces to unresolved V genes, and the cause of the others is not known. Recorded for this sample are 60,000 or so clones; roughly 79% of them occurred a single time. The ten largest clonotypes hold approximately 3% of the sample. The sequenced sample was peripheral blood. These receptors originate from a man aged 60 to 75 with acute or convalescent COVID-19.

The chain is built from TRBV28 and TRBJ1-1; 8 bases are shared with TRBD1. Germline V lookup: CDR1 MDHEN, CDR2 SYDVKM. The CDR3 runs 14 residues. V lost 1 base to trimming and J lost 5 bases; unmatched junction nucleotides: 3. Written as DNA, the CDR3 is TGTGCCAGCAGTTTATCCGACAGGGGAACTGAAGCTTTCTTT. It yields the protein CASSLSDRGTEAFF.

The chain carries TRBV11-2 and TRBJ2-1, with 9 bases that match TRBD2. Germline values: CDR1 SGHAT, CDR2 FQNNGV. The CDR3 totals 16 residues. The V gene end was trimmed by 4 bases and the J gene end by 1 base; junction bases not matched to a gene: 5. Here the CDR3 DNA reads TGTGCCAGCAGCTCCAAGCGGGGGGAGTCCTACAATGAGCAGTTCTTC. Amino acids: CASSSKRGESYNEQFF.

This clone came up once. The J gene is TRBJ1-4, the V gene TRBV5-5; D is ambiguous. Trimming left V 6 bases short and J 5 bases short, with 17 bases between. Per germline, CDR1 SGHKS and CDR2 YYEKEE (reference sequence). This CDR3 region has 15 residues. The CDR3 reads CASTPEVWENEKLFF. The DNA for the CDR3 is TGTGCCAGCACCCCTGAGGTGTGGGAGAATGAAAAACTGTTTTTT.

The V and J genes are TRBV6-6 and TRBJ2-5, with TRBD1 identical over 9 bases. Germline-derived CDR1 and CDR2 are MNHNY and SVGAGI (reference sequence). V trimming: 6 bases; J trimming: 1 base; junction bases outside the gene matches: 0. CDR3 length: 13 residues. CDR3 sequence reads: CASRTGGQETQYF. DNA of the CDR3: TGTGCCAGCAGGACAGGGGGCCAAGAGACCCAGTACTTC.

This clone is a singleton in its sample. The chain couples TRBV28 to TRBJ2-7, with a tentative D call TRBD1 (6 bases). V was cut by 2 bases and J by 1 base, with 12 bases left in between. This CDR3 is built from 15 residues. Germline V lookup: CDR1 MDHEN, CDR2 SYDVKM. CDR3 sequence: CASSLGGLISYEQYF. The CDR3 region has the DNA TGTGCCAGCAGTTTAGGGGGCCTCATTTCCTACGAGCAGTACTTC.

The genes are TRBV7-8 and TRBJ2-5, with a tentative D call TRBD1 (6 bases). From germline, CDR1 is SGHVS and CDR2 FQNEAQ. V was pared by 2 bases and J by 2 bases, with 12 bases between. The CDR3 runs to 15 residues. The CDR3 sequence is CASSLRARGQETQYF. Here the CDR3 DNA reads TGTGCCAGCAGCTTAAGGGCCAGGGGTCAAGAGACCCAGTACTTC.

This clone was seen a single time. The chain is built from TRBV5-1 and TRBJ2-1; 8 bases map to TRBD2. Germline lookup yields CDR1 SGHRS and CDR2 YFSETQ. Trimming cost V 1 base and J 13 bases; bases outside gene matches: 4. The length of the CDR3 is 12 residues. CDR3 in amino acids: CASSLRGGRQFF. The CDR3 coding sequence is TGCGCCAGCAGCTTGCGGGGGGGCCGACAGTTCTTC. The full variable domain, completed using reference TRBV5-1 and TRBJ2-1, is KAGVTQTPRYLIKTRGQQVTLSCSPISGHRSVSWYQQTPGQGLQFLFEYFSETQRNKGNFPGRFSGRQFSNSRSEMNVSTLELGDSALYLCASSLRGGRQFFGPGTRLTVL.

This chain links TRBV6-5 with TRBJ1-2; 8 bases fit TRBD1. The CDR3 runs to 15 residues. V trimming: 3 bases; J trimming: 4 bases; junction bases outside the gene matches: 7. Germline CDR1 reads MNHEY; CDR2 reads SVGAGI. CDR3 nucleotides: TGTGCCAGCAGTTATAACCGGGACAGGCGCTATGGCTACACCTTC. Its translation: CASSYNRDRRYGYTF.

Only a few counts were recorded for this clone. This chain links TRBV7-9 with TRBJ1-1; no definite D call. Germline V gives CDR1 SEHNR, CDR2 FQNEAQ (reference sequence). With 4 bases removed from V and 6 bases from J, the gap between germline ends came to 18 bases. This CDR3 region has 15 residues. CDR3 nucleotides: TGTGCCAGCAGCTCCAGGAACATAGGTGTCTCTGAAGCTTTCTTT. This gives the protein CASSSRNIGVSEAFF.

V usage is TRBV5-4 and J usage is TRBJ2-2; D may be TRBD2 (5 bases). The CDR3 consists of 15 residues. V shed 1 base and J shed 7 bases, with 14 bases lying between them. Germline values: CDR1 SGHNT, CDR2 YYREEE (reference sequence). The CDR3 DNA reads TGTGCCAGCAGCTTGCGGGGTTCCTTCAGCGGGGAGCTGTTTTTT. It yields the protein CASSLRGSFSGELFF.

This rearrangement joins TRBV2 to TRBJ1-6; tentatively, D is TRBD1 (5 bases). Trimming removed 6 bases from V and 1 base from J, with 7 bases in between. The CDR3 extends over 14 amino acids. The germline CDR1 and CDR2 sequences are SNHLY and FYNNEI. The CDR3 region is CASRRTSYNSPLHF. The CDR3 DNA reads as TGTGCCAGCAGGCGGACATCCTATAATTCACCCCTCCACTTT. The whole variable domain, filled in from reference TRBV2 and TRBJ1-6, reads EPEVTQTPSHQVTQMGQEVILRCVPISNHLYFYWYRQILGQKVEFLVSFYNNEISEKSEIFDDQFSVERPDGSNFTLKIRSTKLEDSAMYFCASRRTSYNSPLHFGNGTRLTVT.

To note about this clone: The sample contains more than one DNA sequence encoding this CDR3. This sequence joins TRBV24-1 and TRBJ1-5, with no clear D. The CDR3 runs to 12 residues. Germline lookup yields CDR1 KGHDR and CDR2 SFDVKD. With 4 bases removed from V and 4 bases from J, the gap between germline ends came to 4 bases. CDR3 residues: CATSDPNQPQHF. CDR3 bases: TGTGCCACCAGTGACCCGAATCAGCCCCAGCATTTT.

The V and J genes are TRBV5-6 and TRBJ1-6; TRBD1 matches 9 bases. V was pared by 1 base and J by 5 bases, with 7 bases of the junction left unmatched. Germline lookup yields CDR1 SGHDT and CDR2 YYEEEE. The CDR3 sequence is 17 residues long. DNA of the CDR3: TGTGCCAGCAGCTTGACCTTTTGGGACAGGGATAATTCACCCCTCCACTTT. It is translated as CASSLTFWDRDNSPLHF.

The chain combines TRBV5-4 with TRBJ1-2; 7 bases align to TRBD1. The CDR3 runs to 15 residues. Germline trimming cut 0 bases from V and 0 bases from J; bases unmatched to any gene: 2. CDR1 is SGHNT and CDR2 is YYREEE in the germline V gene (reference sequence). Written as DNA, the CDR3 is TGTGCCAGCAGCTTGGAGGGGGCAGCTAACTATGGCTACACCTTC. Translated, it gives CASSLEGAANYGYTF.

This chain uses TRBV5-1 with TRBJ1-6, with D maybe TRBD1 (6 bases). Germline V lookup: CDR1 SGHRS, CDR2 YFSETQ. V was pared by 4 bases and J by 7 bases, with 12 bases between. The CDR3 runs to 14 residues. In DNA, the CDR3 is TGCGCCAGCAGCGTCGGGACACAGAATTCACCCCTCCACTTT. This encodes CASSVGTQNSPLHF.

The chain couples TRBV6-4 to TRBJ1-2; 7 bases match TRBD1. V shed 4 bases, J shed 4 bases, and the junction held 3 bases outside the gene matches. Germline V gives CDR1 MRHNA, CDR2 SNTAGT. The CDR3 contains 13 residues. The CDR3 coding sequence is TGTGCCAGCAGTGTGTCAGGGGGCTATGGCTACACCTTC. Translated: CASSVSGGYGYTF.